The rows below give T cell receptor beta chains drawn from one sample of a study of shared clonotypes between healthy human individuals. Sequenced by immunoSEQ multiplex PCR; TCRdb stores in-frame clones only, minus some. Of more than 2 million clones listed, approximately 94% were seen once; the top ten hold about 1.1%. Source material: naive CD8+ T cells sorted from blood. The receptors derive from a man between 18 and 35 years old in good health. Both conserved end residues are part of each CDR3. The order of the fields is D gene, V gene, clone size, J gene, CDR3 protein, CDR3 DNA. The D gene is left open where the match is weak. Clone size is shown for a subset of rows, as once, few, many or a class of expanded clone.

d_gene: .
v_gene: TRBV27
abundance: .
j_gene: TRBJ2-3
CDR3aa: CASKPGTSTDTQYF
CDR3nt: TGTGCCAGCAAACCCGGGACTTCCACAGATACGCAGTATTTT

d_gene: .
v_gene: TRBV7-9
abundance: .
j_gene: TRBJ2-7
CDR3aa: CASRARGSDEQYF
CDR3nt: TGTGCCAGCCGAGCGAGGGGTTCCGACGAGCAGTACTTC

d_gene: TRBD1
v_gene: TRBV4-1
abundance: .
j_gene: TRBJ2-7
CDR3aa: CASSHRGQGGYEQYF
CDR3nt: TGCGCCAGCAGCCATAGGGGACAGGGAGGTTACGAGCAGTACTTC

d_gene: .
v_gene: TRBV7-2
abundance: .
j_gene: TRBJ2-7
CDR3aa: CASSLAVNIYEQYF
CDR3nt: TGTGCCAGCAGCTTAGCGGTCAATATTTACGAGCAGTACTTC

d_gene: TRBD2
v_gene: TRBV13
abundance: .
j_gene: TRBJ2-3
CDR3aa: CASREGPSGRTDTQYF
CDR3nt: TGTGCCAGCAGAGAGGGTCCTAGCGGGAGAACAGATACGCAGTATTTT

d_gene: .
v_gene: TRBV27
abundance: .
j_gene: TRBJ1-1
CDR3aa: CASSSRGGRAEAFF
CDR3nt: TGTGCCAGCAGTTCCCGGGGGGGCAGGGCTGAAGCTTTCTTT

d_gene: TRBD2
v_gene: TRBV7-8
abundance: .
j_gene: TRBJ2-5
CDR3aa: CASSRLAGGETQYF
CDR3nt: TGTGCCAGCAGCCGACTAGCGGGGGGGGAGACCCAGTACTTC

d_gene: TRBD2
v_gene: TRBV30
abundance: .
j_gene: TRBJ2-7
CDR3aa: CAWNFGGGYEQYF
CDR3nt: TGTGCCTGGAATTTCGGGGGGGGATACGAGCAGTACTTC

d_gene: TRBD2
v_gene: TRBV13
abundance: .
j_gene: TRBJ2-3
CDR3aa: CASSLGLAGDSTDTQYF
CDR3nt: TGTGCCAGCAGCTTAGGACTAGCGGGGGATAGCACAGATACGCAGTATTTT

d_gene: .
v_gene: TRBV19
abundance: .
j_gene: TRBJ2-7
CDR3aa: CASSIGDASYEQYF
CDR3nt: TGTGCCAGTAGTATAGGGGACGCATCCTACGAGCAGTACTTC

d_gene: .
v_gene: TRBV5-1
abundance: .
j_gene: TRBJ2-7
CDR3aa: CASSGGNIYEQYF
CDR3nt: TGCGCCAGCAGTGGGGGGAACATCTACGAGCAGTACTTC

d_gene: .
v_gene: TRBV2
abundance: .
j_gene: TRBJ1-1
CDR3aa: CASSDGSMRTEAFF
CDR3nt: TGTGCCAGCAGTGACGGGTCTATGCGCACTGAAGCTTTCTTT

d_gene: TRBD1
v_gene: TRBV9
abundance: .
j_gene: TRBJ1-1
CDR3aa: CASSAGQGAEAFF
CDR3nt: TGTGCCAGCAGCGCCGGACAGGGGGCTGAAGCTTTCTTT

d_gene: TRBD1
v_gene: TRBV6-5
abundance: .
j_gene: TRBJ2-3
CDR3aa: CASSYSETGMSDTQYF
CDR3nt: TGTGCCAGCAGTTACTCGGAGACAGGGATGTCAGATACGCAGTATTTT

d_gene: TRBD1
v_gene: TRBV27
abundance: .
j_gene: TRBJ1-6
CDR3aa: CASSFGGGFYNSPLHF
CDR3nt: TGTGCCAGCAGTTTCGGAGGGGGCTTCTATAATTCACCCCTCCACTTT

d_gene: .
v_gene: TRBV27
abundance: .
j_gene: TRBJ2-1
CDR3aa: CASSLSQGEQFF
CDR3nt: TGTGCCAGCAGTTTATCGCAAGGAGAGCAGTTCTTC

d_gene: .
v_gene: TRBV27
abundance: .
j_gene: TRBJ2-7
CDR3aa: CASSRTISYEQYF
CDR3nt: TGTGCCAGCAGCCGGACAATCTCCTACGAGCAGTACTTC

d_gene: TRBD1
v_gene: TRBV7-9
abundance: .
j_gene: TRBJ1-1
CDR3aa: CASKTGGTEAFF
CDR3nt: TGTGCCAGCAAGACAGGGGGCACTGAAGCTTTCTTT

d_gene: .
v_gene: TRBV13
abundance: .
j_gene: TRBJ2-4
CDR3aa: CASSEASPTVAKNIQYF
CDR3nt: TGTGCCAGCAGCGAAGCCTCTCCTACAGTAGCCAAAAACATTCAGTACTTC

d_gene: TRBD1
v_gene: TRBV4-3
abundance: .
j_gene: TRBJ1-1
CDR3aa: CASSQVSGGGTEAFF
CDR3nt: TGCGCCAGCAGCCAAGTGTCAGGGGGCGGCACTGAAGCTTTCTTT

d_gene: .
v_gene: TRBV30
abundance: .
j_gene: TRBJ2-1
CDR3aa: CAWTQNSPWGDEQFF
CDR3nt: TGTGCCTGGACCCAGAACTCTCCCTGGGGTGATGAGCAGTTCTTC

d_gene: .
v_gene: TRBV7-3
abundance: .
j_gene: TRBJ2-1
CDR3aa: CASSLLNSRLANEQFF
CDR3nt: TGTGCCAGCAGCTTATTAAACTCCAGACTTGCGAATGAGCAGTTCTTC

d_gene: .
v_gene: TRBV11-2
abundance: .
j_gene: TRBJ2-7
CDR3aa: CASTRGGIYEQYF
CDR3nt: TGTGCCAGCACACGAGGAGGGATCTACGAGCAGTACTTC

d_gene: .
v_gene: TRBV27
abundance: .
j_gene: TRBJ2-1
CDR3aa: CASSLWGARGNEQFF
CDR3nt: TGTGCCAGCAGTTTATGGGGGGCGAGGGGGAATGAGCAGTTCTTC

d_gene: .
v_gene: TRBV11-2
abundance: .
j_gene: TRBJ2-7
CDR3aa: CASSLDTYYEQYF
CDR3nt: TGTGCCAGCAGCCTGGACACGTACTACGAGCAGTACTTC

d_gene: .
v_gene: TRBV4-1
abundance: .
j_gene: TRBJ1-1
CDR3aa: CASSQEMRGAEAFF
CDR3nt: TGCGCCAGCAGCCAAGAAATGAGGGGGGCTGAAGCTTTCTTT

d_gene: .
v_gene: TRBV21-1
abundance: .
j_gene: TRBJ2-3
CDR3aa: CASSLRTGQGHTDTQYF
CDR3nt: TGTGCCAGCAGCCTGCGGACTGGACAAGGGCACACAGATACGCAGTATTTT

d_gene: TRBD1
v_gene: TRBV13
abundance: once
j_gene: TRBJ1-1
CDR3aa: CASSWQTGRRTLGEAFF
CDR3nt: TGTGCCAGCAGCTGGCAGACAGGGCGGAGAACGTTGGGAGAAGCTTTCTTT

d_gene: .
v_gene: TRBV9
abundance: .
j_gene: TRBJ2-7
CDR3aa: CASSGSGGSEQYF
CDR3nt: TGTGCCAGCAGCGGGAGTGGAGGCTCCGAGCAGTACTTC

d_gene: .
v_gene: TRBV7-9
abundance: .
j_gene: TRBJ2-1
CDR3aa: CASTLVTYNEQFF
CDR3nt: TGTGCCAGCACCCTCGTAACCTACAATGAGCAGTTCTTC

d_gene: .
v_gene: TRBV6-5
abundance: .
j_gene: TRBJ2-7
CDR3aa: CASSYSPASYEQYF
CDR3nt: TGTGCCAGCAGTTACTCCCCGGCGTCCTACGAGCAGTACTTC

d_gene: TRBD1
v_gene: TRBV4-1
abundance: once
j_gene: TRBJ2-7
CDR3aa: CASSHGTGASYEQYF
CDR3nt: TGCGCCAGCAGCCATGGGACAGGGGCTTCCTACGAGCAGTACTTC

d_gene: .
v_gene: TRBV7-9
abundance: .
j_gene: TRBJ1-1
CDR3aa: CASSRNINTEAFF
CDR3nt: TGTGCCAGCAGCCGAAACATAAACACTGAAGCTTTCTTT

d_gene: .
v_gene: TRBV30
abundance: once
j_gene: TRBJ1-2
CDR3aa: CAWMSTGDPSTKYGYTF
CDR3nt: TGTGCCTGGATGAGTACGGGGGATCCCTCTACTAAGTATGGCTACACCTTC

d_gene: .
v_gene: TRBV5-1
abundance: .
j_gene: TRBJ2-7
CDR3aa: CASSAGPAEQYF
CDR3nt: TGCGCCAGCAGTGCGGGCCCCGCCGAGCAGTACTTC

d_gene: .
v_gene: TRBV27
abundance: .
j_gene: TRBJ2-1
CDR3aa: CASSLGSSEQFF
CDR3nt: TGTGCCAGCAGTTTAGGTTCGAGTGAGCAGTTCTTC

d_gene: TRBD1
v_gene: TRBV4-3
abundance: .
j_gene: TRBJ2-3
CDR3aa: CASSQGDPGGTQYF
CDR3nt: TGCGCCAGCAGCCAAGGAGACCCAGGGGGTACGCAGTATTTT

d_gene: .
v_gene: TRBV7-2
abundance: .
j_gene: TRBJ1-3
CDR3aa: CASSLDSSLSGNTIYF
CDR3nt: TGTGCCAGCAGCTTAGACAGCTCACTCTCTGGAAACACCATATATTTT

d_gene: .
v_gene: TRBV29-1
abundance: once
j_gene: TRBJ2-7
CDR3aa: CSVLMGLDEQYF
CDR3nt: TGCAGCGTTCTTATGGGGCTCGACGAGCAGTACTTC

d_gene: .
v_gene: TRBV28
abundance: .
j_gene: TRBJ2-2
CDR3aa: CASSLFDDRPRAGELFF
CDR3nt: TGTGCCAGCAGTTTATTCGACGACAGACCCAGAGCCGGGGAGCTGTTTTTT

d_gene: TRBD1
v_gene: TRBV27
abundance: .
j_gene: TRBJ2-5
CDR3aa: CASSLRPTGQQETQYF
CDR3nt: TGTGCCAGCAGTTTGCGTCCGACAGGGCAACAAGAGACCCAGTACTTC

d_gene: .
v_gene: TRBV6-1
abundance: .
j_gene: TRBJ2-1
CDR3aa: CASSEGSYYNEQFF
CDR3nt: TGTGCCAGCAGTGAAGGGTCCTACTACAATGAGCAGTTCTTC

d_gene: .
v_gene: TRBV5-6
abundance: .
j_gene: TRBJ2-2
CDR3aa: CASSLGQNTGELFF
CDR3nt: TGTGCCAGCAGCTTAGGCCAAAACACCGGGGAGCTGTTTTTT

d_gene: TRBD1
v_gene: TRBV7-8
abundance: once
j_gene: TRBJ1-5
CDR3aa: CASSVTGGNQPQHF
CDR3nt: TGTGCCAGCAGCGTGACAGGGGGCAATCAGCCCCAGCATTTT

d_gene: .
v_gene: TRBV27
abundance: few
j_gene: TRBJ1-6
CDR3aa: CASTYTGNSPLHF
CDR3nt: TGTGCCAGCACCTATACAGGGAATTCACCCCTCCACTTT

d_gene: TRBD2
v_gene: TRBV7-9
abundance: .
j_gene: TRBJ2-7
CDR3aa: CATYAGTTNEQYF
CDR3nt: TGTGCCACCTACGCCGGGACTACTAACGAGCAGTACTTC

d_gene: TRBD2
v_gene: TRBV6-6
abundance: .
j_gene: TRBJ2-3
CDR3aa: CASSRLAGETDTQYF
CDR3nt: TGTGCCAGCAGCCGACTAGCGGGAGAGACAGATACGCAGTATTTT

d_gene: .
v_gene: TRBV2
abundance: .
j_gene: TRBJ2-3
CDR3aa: CASSLEGSSDTQYF
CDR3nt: TGTGCCAGCAGCCTCGAAGGGTCTTCAGATACGCAGTATTTT

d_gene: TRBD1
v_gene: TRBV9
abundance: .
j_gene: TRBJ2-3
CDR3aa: CASSEQGAPDTQYF
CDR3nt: TGTGCCAGCAGCGAACAGGGGGCCCCAGATACGCAGTATTTT

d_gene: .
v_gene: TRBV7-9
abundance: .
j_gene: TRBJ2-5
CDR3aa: CASSLASSEEETQYF
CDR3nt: TGTGCCAGCAGCTTAGCGTCTAGCGAAGAAGAGACCCAGTACTTC

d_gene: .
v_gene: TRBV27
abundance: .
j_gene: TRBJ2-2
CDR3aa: CASSATLTGELFF
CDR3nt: TGTGCCAGCAGCGCAACGTTGACCGGGGAGCTGTTTTTT

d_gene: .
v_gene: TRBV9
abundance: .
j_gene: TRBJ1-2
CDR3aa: CASSVAAGNYGYTF
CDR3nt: TGTGCCAGCAGCGTAGCGGCGGGAAACTATGGCTACACCTTC